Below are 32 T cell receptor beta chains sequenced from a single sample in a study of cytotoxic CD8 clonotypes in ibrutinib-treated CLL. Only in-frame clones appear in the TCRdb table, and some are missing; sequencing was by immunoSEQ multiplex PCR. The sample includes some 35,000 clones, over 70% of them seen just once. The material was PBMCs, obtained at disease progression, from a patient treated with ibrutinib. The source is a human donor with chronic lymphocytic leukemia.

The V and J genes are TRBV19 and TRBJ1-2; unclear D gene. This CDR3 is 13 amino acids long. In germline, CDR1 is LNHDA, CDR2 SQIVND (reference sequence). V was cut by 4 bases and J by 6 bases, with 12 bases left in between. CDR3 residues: CASSSYRDDGYTF. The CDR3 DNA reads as TGTGCCAGTAGTAGTTACCGCGATGATGGCTACACCTTC.

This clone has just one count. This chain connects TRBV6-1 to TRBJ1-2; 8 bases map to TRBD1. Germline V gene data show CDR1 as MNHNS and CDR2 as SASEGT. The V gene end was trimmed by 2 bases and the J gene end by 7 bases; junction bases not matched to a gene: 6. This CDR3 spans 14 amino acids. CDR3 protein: CASSEMRGTGGYTF. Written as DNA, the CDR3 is TGTGCCAGCAGTGAAATGAGGGGGACAGGTGGCTACACCTTC.

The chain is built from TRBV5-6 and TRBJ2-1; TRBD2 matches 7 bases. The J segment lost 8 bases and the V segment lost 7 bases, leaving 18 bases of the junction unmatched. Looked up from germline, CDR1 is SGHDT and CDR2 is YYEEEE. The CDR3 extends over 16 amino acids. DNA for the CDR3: TGTGCCAGCCGCCCCGGTGGGAGCGGGAAAGGGGATGAGCAGTTCTTC. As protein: CASRPGGSGKGDEQFF.

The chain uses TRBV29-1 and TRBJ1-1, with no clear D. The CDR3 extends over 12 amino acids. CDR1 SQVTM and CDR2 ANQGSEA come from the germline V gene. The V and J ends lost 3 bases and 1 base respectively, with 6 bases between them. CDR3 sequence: CSVDGGNTEAFF. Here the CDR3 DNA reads TGCAGCGTTGACGGCGGGAACACTGAAGCTTTCTTT.

CDR3 DNA: TGCGCCAGCAGCCCGGGACTAGTAGTTGGCACAGATACGCAGTATTTT. It encodes CASSPGLVVGTDTQYF. The chain couples TRBV5-1 to TRBJ2-3; 8 nucleotides agree with TRBD2. After removal of 4 bases from V and 1 base from J, the junction contained 8 bases not matched to a gene. CDR3 size: 16 residues. Germline CDR1 reads SGHRS; CDR2 reads YFSETQ.

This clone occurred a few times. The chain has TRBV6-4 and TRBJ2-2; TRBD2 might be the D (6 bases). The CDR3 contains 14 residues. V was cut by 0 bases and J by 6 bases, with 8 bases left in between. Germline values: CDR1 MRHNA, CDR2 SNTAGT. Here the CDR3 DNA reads TGTGCCAGCAGTGACTCTGGGACTTCCGGGGAGCTGTTTTTT. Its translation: CASSDSGTSGELFF.

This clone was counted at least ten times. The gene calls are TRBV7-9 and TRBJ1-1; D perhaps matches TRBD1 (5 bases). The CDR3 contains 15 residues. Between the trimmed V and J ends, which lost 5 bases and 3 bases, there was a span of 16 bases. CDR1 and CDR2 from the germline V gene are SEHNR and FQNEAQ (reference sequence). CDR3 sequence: CASSPTEAGYTEAFF. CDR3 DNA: TGTGCCAGCAGCCCCACGGAAGCAGGGTACACTGAAGCTTTCTTT. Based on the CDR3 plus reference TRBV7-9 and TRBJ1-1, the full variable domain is DTGVSQNPRHKITKRGQNVTFRCDPISEHNRLYWYRQTLGQGPEFLTYFQNEAQLEKSRLLSDRFSAERPKGSFSTLEIQRTEQGDSAMYLCASSPTEAGYTEAFFGQGTRLTVV.

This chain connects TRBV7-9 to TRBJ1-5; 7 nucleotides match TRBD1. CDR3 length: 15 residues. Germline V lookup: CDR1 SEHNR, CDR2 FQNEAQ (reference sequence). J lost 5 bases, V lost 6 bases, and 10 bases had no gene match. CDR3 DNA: TGTGCCAGCAGTTCGACCCAGGGGGGAGATCAGCCCCAGCATTTT. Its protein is CASSSTQGGDQPQHF.

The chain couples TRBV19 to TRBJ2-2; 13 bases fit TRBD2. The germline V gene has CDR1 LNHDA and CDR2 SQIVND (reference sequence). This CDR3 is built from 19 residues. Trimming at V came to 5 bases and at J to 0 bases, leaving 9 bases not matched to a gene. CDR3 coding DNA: TGTGCCAGTAGTTGGCGGGGACTAGCGGGGCTAACGAACACCGGGGAGCTGTTTTTT. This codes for CASSWRGLAGLTNTGELFF.

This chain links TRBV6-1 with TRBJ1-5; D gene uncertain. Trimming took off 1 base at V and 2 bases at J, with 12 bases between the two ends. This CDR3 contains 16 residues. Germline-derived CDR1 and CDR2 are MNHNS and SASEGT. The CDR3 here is CASSEGVPRGNQPQHF. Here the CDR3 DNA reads TGTGCCAGCAGTGAAGGGGTCCCTAGGGGCAATCAGCCCCAGCATTTT.

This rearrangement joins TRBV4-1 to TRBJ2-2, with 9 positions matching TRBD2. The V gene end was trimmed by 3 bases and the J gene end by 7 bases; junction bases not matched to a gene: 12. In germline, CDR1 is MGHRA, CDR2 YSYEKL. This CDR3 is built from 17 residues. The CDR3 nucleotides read TGCGCCAGCAGCCAGGAACCGGGACTAGCTCTTGGCGGGGAGCTGTTTTTT. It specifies CASSQEPGLALGGELFF.

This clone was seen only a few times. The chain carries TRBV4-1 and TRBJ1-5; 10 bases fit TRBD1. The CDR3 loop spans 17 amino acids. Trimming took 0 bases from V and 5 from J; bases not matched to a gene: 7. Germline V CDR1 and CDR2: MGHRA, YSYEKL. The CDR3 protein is CASSQDQGGTGDQPQHF. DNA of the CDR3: TGCGCCAGCAGCCAAGATCAAGGCGGGACAGGGGATCAGCCCCAGCATTTT.

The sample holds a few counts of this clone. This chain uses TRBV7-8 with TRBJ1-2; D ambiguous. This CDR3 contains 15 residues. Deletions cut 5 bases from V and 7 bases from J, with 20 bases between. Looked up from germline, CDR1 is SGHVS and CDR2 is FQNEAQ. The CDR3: CASSPEWDMASGYTF. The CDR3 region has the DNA TGTGCCAGCAGCCCAGAGTGGGATATGGCAAGTGGCTACACCTTC. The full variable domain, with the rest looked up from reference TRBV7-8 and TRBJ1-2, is GAGVSQSPRYKVAKRGQDVALRCDPISGHVSLFWYQQALGQGPEFLTYFQNEAQLDKSGLPSDRFFAERPEGSVSTLKIQRTQQEDSAVYLCASSPEWDMASGYTFGSGTRLTVV.

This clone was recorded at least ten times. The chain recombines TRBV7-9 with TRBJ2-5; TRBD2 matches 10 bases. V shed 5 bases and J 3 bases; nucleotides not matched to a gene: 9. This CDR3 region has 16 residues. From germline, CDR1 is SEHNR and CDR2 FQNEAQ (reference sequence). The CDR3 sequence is CASSTISSGGEETQYF. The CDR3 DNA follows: TGTGCCAGCAGCACCATCTCTAGCGGGGGCGAAGAGACCCAGTACTTC.

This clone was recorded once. This chain's CDR3 is CASSTPLAGGKEYF. The DNA for the CDR3 is TGTGCCAGCAGTACGCCCCTGGCCGGGGGTAAGGAGTACTTC. The V gene is TRBV6-5, the J gene TRBJ2-7; TRBD2 might be the D (6 bases). V lost 5 bases to trimming and J lost 11 bases, with 22 bases between them. CDR1 and CDR2 from the germline V gene are MNHEY and SVGAGI. This CDR3 is 14 amino acids long.

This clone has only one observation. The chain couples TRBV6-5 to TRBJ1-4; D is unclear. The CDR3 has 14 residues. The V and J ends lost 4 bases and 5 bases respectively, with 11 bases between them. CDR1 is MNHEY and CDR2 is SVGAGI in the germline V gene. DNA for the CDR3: TGTGCCAGCAGTTCCCTGGACCTAAATGAAAAACTGTTTTTT. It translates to CASSSLDLNEKLFF.

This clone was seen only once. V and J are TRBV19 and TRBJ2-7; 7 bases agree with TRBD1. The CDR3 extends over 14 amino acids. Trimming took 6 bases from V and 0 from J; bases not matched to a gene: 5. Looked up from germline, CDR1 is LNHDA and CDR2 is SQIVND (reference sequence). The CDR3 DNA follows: TGTGCCAGTAGCTCCCGGGACAGCTCCTACGAGCAGTACTTC. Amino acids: CASSSRDSSYEQYF. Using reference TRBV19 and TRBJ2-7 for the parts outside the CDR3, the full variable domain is DGGITQSPKYLFRKEGQNVTLSCEQNLNHDAMYWYRQDPGQGLRLIYYSQIVNDFQKGDIAEGYSVSREKKESFPLTVTSAQKNPTAFYLCASSSRDSSYEQYFGPGTRLTVT.

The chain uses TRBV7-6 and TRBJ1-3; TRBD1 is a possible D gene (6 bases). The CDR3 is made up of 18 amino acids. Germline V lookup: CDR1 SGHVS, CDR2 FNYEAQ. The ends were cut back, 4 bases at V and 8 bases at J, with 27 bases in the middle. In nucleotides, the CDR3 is TGTGCCAGCAGCTCCCGACTGGGGGCAGGGTCAGGAGGGGACACCATATATTTT. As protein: CASSSRLGAGSGGDTIYF.

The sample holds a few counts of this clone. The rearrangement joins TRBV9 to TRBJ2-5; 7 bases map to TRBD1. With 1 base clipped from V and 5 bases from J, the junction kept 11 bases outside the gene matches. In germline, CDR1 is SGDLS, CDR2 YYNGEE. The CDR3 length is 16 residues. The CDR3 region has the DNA TGTGCCAGCAGCGTATCTCTAGGGACAGTTCGGGAGACCCAGTACTTC. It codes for CASSVSLGTVRETQYF.

The CDR3 spells CASTPGQTYEQYF. The CDR3 DNA is TGTGCCAGCACCCCGGGGCAGACCTACGAGCAGTACTTC. J is TRBJ2-7 and V is TRBV6-6; D is tentatively TRBD1 or TRBD2 (5 bases each). Germline V CDR1 and CDR2: MNHNY, SVGAGI (reference sequence). Trimming took 7 bases from V and 2 from J, leaving 12 bases between them. The CDR3 runs to 13 residues.

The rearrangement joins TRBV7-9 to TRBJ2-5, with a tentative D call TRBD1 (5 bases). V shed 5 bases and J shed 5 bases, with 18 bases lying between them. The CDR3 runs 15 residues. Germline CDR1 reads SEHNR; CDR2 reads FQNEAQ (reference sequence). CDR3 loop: CASSPGSDNGETQYF. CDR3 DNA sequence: TGTGCCAGCAGCCCGGGTTCGGACAACGGGGAGACCCAGTACTTC. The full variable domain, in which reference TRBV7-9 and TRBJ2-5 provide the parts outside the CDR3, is DTGVSQNPRHKITKRGQNVTFRCDPISEHNRLYWYRQTLGQGPEFLTYFQNEAQLEKSRLLSDRFSAERPKGSFSTLEIQRTEQGDSAMYLCASSPGSDNGETQYFGPGTRLLVL.

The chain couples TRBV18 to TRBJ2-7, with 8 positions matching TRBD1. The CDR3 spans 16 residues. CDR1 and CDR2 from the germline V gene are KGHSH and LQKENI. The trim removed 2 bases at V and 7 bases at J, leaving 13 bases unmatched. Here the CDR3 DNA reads TGTGCCAGCTCACCAAAGGGAACAGGGGGTGGTGATGAGCAGTACTTC. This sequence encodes CASSPKGTGGGDEQYF. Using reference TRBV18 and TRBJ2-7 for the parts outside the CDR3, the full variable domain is NAGVMQNPRHLVRRRGQEARLRCSPMKGHSHVYWYRQLPEEGLKFMVYLQKENIIDESGMPKERFSAEFPKEGPSILRIQQVVRGDSAAYFCASSPKGTGGGDEQYFGPGTRLTVT.

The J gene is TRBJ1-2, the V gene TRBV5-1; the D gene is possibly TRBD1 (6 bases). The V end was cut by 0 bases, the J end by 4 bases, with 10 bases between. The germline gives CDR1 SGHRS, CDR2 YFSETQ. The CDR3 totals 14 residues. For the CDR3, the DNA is TGCGCCAGCAGCTTGGGACAGGCAATCTATGGCTACACCTTC. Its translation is CASSLGQAIYGYTF.

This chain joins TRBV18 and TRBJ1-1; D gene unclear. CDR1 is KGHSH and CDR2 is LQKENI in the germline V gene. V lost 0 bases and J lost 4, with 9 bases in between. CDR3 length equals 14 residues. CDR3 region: CASSPPGPTTEAFF. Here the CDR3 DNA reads TGTGCCAGCTCACCACCCGGCCCAACCACTGAAGCTTTCTTT. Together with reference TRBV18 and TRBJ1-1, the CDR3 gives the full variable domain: NAGVMQNPRHLVRRRGQEARLRCSPMKGHSHVYWYRQLPEEGLKFMVYLQKENIIDESGMPKERFSAEFPKEGPSILRIQQVVRGDSAAYFCASSPPGPTTEAFFGQGTRLTVV.

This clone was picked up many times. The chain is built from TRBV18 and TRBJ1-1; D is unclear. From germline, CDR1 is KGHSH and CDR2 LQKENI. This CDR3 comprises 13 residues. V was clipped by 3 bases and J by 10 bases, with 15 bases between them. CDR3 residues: CASSPPTGERAFF. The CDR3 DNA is TGTGCCAGCTCACCCCCGACCGGAGAGCGAGCTTTCTTT.

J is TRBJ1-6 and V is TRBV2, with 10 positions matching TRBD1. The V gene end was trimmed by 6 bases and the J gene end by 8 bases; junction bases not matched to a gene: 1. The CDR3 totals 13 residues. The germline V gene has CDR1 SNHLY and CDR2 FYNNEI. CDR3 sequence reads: CASRGQGDSPLHF. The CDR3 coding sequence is TGTGCCAGCAGAGGACAGGGGGATTCACCCCTCCACTTT.

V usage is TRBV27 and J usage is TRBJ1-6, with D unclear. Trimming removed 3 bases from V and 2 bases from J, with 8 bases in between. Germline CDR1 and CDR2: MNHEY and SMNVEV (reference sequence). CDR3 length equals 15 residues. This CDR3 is CASSLAGPYNSPLHF. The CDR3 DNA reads TGTGCCAGCAGTTTGGCAGGTCCCTATAATTCACCCCTCCACTTT.

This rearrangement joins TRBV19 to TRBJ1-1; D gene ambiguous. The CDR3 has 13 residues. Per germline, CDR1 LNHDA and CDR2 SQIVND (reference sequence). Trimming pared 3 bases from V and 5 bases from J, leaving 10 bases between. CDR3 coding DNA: TGTGCCAGTAGTATGACGACCCGGACTGAAGCTTTCTTT. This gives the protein CASSMTTRTEAFF.

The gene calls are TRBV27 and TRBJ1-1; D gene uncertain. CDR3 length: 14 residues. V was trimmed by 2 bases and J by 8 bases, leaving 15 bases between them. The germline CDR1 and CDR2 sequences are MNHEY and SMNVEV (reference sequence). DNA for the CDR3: TGTGCCAGCAGTTTAAACGGACCTTTACGAGAAGCTTTCTTT. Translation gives CASSLNGPLREAFF.

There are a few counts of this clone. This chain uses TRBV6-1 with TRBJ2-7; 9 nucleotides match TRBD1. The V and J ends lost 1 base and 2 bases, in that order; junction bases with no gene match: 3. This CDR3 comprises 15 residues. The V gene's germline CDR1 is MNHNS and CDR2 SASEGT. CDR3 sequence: CASSEVGQGPYEQYF. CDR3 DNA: TGTGCCAGCAGTGAAGTTGGACAGGGGCCCTACGAGCAGTACTTC.

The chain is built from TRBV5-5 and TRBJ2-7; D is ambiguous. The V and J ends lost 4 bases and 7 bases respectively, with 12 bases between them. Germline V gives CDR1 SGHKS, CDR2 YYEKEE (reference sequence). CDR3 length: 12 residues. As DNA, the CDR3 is TGTGCCAGCAGCCCGGCGGTGGAAGAGCAGTACTTC. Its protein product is CASSPAVEEQYF.

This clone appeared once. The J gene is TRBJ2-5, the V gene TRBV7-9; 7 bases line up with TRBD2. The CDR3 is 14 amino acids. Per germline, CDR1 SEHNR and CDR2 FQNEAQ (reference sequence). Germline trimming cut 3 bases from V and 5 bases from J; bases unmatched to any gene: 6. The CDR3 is CASSLGTTQETQYF. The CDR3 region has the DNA TGTGCCAGCAGCTTGGGGACTACGCAGGAGACCCAGTACTTC.